The text below deals with one T cell receptor (beta chain). What it binds is not known. These data come from a study of cytomegalovirus exposure and HLA in healthy donors. Study outcomes and limitations: Per a later analysis, HLA-associated TCR beta chains showed more clonal expansion than other, equally common TCR beta chains. Within a later analysis, the majority of CMV-associated TCR beta chains appeared HLA-restricted. Reports state that TCR beta sequences accurately predicted most subjects' HLA-A and HLA-B alleles.

In the PCR, 60 Vbeta and 13 Jbeta primers were used. The repertoire was sequenced with immunoSEQ multiplex PCR; TCRdb's copy has only in-frame clones and lacks some. The sample shows about 170,000 clones, roughly 81% of them seen only once. Per the germline V gene, CDR1 is SQVTM and CDR2 is ANQGSEA. The CDR3 length is 12 residues. V lost 5 bases, J lost 3 bases, and 10 bases lay in between. The TCR sequence derives from a woman under 30 in good health and CMV-seropositive. Sample: PBMCs. V usage is TRBV29-1 and J usage is TRBJ1-1; D unresolved. The CDR3 loop reads CSVHPRDTEAFF. The DNA of the CDR3 is TGCAGCGTTCACCCCCGGGACACTGAAGCTTTCTTT.